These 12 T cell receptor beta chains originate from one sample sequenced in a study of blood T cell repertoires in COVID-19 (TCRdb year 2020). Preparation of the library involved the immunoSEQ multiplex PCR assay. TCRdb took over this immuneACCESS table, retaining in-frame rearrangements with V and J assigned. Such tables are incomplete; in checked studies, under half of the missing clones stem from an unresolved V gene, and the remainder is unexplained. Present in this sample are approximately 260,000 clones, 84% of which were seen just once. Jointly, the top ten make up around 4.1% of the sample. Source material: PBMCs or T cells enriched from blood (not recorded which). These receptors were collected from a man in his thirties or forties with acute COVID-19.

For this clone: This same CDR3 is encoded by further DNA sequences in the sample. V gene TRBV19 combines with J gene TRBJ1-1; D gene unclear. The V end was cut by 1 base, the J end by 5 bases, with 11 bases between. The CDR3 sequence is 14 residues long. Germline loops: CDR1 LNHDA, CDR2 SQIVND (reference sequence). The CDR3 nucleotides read TGTGCCAGTAGTATAGCCGGGGTGAGGACTGAAGCTTTCTTT. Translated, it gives CASSIAGVRTEAFF. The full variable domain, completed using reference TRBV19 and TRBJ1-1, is DGGITQSPKYLFRKEGQNVTLSCEQNLNHDAMYWYRQDPGQGLRLIYYSQIVNDFQKGDIAEGYSVSREKKESFPLTVTSAQKNPTAFYLCASSIAGVRTEAFFGQGTRLTVV.

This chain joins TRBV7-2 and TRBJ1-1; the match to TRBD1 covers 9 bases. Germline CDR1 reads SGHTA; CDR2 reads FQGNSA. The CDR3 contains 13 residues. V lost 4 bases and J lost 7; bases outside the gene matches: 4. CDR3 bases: TGTGCCAGCAGCTCGACAGGGGGGAGTGAAGCTTTCTTT. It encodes CASSSTGGSEAFF.

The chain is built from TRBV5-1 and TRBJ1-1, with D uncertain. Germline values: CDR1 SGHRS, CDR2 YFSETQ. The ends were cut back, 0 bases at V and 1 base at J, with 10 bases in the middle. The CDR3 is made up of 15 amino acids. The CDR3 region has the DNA TGCGCCAGCAGCTTGGTGTCGGGAGGGAACACTGAAGCTTTCTTT. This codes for CASSLVSGGNTEAFF.

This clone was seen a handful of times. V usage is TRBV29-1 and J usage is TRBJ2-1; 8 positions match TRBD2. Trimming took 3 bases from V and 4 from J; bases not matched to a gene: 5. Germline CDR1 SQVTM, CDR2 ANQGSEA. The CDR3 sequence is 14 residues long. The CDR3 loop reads CSVDSSGTYNEQFF. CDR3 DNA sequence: TGCAGCGTTGATAGTAGCGGGACTTACAATGAGCAGTTCTTC.

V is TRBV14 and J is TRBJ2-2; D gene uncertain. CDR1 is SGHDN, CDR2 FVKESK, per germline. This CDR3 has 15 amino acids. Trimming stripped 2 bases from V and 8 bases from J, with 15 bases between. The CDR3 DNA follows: TGTGCCAGCAGCCAAATCCCGGTCCCCCGGGGGGAGCTGTTTTTT. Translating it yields CASSQIPVPRGELFF.

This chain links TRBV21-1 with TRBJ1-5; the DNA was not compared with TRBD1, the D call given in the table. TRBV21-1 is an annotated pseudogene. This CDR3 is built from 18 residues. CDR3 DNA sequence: TGTGCCAGCAATACCCCGGGACAGGGGGCCCTTAGCAATCAGCCCCAGCATTTT. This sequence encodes CASNTPGQGALSNQPQHF.

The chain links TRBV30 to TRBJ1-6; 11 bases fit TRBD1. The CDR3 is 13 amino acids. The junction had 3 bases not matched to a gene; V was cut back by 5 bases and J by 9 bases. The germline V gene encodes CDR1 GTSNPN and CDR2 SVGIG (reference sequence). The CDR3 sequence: CAWAGQGVSPLHF. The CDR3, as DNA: TGTGCCTGGGCGGGACAGGGGGTTTCACCCCTCCACTTT.

Here the CDR3 reads CASSLDWGVYSGNTIYF. As DNA, the CDR3 is TGTGCCAGCAGCTTAGATTGGGGGGTTTACTCTGGAAACACCATATATTTT. V is TRBV11-2 and J is TRBJ1-3; D is possibly TRBD1 (5 bases). This CDR3 has 17 amino acids. CDR1 and CDR2 (germline): SGHAT, FQNNGV. V gave up 0 bases and J gave up 0 bases, with 12 bases separating them.

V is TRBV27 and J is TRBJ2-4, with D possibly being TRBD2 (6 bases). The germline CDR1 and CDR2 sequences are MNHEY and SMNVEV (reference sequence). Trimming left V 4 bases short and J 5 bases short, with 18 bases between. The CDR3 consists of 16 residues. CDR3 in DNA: TGTGCCAGCAGTTCCCAAGGACTATATAGAGAAAACATTCAGTACTTC. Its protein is CASSSQGLYRENIQYF.

The CDR3 protein is CASSLKLYGYTF. The CDR3 DNA reads as TGTGCCAGCAGCCTTAAGCTCTATGGCTACACCTTC. The chain carries TRBV14 and TRBJ1-2, with D unclear. Per the germline V gene, CDR1 is SGHDN and CDR2 is FVKESK. The V end was cut by 4 bases, the J end by 4 bases, with 7 bases between. This CDR3 is 12 amino acids long. Together with reference TRBV14 and TRBJ1-2, the CDR3 gives the full variable domain: EAGVTQFPSHSVIEKGQTVTLRCDPISGHDNLYWYRRVMGKEIKFLLHFVKESKQDESGMPNNRFLAERTGGTYSTLKVQPAELEDSGVYFCASSLKLYGYTFGSGTRLTVV.

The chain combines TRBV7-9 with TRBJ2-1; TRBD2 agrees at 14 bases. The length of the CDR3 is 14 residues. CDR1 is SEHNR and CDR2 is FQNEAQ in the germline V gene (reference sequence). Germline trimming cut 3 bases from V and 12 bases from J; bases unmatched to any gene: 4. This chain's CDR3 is CASSFGTSGRLQFF. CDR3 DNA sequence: TGTGCCAGCAGCTTCGGGACTAGCGGGAGATTGCAGTTCTTC.

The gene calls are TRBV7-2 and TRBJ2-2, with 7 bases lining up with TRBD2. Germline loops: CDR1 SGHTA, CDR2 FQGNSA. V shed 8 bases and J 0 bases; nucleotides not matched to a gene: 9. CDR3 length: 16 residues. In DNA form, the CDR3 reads TGTGCCAGCCCTTCCGCTAGCGGAGCGAACACCGGGGAGCTGTTTTTT. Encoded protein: CASPSASGANTGELFF.